Each of the 29 T cell receptor beta chains below was sequenced from the same sample in a study of blood T cell repertoires in COVID-19 (dated by TCRdb to the early 2020s). The receptor library was made with the immunoSEQ multiplex PCR assay. The table comes from immuneACCESS by way of TCRdb, which keeps in-frame sequences with V and J called. Part of the clones is missing from these tables; in studies checked, under half for an unresolved V gene and the rest for unknown reasons. Across this sample there are fewer than 200,000 clones, with about 88% seen only once. The ten largest clonotypes hold around 2.1% of the sample. Sequenced: peripheral blood. These receptors all come from a man between 45 and 60 years old who had recovered from COVID-19.

V and J are TRBV28 and TRBJ2-7; 8 nucleotides agree with TRBD2. Germline trimming cut 5 bases from V and 0 bases from J; bases unmatched to any gene: 3. The CDR3 spans 14 residues. CDR1 is MDHEN and CDR2 is SYDVKM in the germline V gene. The CDR3 DNA is TGTGCCAGCAGTCGCAGCGGGGGCTCCTACGAGCAGTACTTC. This gives the protein CASSRSGGSYEQYF.

This clone was observed a single time. This chain joins TRBV19 and TRBJ2-7; perhaps TRBD2 as D (5 bases). Germline V CDR1 and CDR2: LNHDA, SQIVND (reference sequence). Between the trimmed V and J ends, which lost 1 base and 0 bases, there was a span of 7 bases. This CDR3 spans 14 amino acids. The CDR3 region is CASSIGAGSYEQYF. The DNA of the CDR3 is TGTGCCAGTAGTATAGGCGCGGGCTCCTACGAGCAGTACTTC. Full variable domain (rest looked up from reference TRBV19 and TRBJ2-7): DGGITQSPKYLFRKEGQNVTLSCEQNLNHDAMYWYRQDPGQGLRLIYYSQIVNDFQKGDIAEGYSVSREKKESFPLTVTSAQKNPTAFYLCASSIGAGSYEQYFGPGTRLTVT.

This chain joins TRBV6-5 and TRBJ2-5; 10 bases line up with TRBD2. Per germline, CDR1 MNHEY and CDR2 SVGAGI. Trimming cost V 7 bases and J 5 bases; bases outside gene matches: 7. The CDR3 length is 14 residues. CDR3 amino acids: CASIRSGGDETQYF. The CDR3 DNA is TGTGCCAGCATTCGGAGCGGGGGGGATGAGACCCAGTACTTC.

V is TRBV2 and J is TRBJ2-7, with 9 bases matching TRBD2. CDR3 size: 15 residues. Losses at the gene ends were 2 bases for V and 5 bases for J; bases not matched to a gene: 7. Germline assignment: CDR1 SNHLY and CDR2 FYNNEI. The CDR3 spells CASSETGGRAHEQYF. In nucleotides, the CDR3 is TGTGCCAGCAGTGAAACCGGCGGGAGGGCCCACGAGCAGTACTTC.

V usage is TRBV19 and J usage is TRBJ1-6; 9 bases align to TRBD1. V trimming: 7 bases; J trimming: 13 bases; junction bases outside the gene matches: 11. The CDR3 loop spans 14 amino acids. Germline lookup yields CDR1 LNHDA and CDR2 SQIVND (reference sequence). The CDR3 DNA follows: TGTGCCAGTACCCCGGACAGGGGAAAATCGCCCCTCCACTTT. Amino acids: CASTPDRGKSPLHF.

The genes are TRBV13 and TRBJ1-2; 7 positions match TRBD1. Trimming took 4 bases from V and 8 from J; bases not matched to a gene: 10. Germline V CDR1 and CDR2: PRHDT, FYEKMQ (reference sequence). This CDR3 is built from 14 residues. CDR3 sequence reads: CASSSNRGVMGYTF. CDR3 DNA sequence: TGTGCCAGCAGCTCTAACAGGGGAGTGATGGGCTACACCTTC.

The CDR3 here is CASSEERLELETQYF. Written as DNA, the CDR3 is TGTGCCAGCAGTGAAGAGCGACTAGAGCTAGAGACCCAGTACTTC. The chain employs TRBV2 and TRBJ2-5, with a possible D match to TRBD2 (6 bases). The ends were cut back, 1 base at V and 4 bases at J, with 13 bases in the middle. Germline V gene data show CDR1 as SNHLY and CDR2 as FYNNEI. This CDR3 contains 15 residues.

The chain joins TRBV9 to TRBJ2-7, with TRBD1 matching over 8 bases. CDR3 size: 15 residues. J gave up 5 bases and V 0 bases, and 7 bases lay outside the gene matches. Germline CDR1 is SGDLS and CDR2 is YYNGEE. In nucleotides, the CDR3 is TGTGCCAGCAGCGTAGGTACAGGGGGTATCCACGAGCAGTACTTC. Translating it yields CASSVGTGGIHEQYF.

J is TRBJ2-7 and V is TRBV5-8, with 8 nucleotides matching TRBD1. CDR3 size: 12 residues. V shed 4 bases and J 6 bases; nucleotides not matched to a gene: 3. Germline lookup yields CDR1 SGHTS and CDR2 YDEGEE. The CDR3 loop reads CASSRTGLEQYF. CDR3 coding DNA: TGTGCCAGCAGCCGGACAGGGCTCGAGCAGTACTTC.

This rearrangement joins TRBV28 to TRBJ1-5; D is possibly TRBD1 (6 bases). Trimming removed 7 bases from V and 0 bases from J, with 16 bases in between. This CDR3 has 16 residues. CDR1 and CDR2 from the germline V gene are MDHEN and SYDVKM. DNA of the CDR3: TGTGCCAGCAATCCGGGGGGGCTGTATAGCAATCAGCCCCAGCATTTT. It specifies CASNPGGLYSNQPQHF. Drawing the rest from reference TRBV28 and TRBJ1-5, the complete variable domain is DVKVTQSSRYLVKRTGEKVFLECVQDMDHENMFWYRQDPGLGLRLIYFSYDVKMKEKGDIPEGYSVSREKKERFSLILESASTNQTSMYLCASNPGGLYSNQPQHFGDGTRLSIL.

This chain links TRBV5-1 with TRBJ1-1; TRBD1 is a possible D gene (5 bases). Per germline, CDR1 SGHRS and CDR2 YFSETQ. The CDR3 covers 13 residues. The ends were cut back, 2 bases at V and 5 bases at J, with 10 bases in the middle. In DNA form, the CDR3 reads TGCGCCAGCAGCTTCAGGGCGGCAACTGAAGCTTTCTTT. Translating gives CASSFRAATEAFF.

The chain uses TRBV7-8 and TRBJ1-5, with D possibly being TRBD1 (6 bases). Trimming shortened V by 2 bases and J by 5 bases, and 16 bases separated the two germline ends. Per the germline V gene, CDR1 is SGHVS and CDR2 is FQNEAQ. This CDR3 has 16 amino acids. The CDR3 DNA is TGTGCCAGCAGCTTAACACTACAGGGTCGTCATCAGCCCCAGCATTTT. Protein: CASSLTLQGRHQPQHF.

This clone has just a few counts. This chain connects TRBV27 to TRBJ2-1; 7 bases line up with TRBD1. CDR1 MNHEY and CDR2 SMNVEV come from the germline V gene (reference sequence). The V and J ends lost 2 bases and 6 bases, in that order; junction bases with no gene match: 4. The CDR3 totals 14 residues. DNA of the CDR3: TGTGCCAGCAGTTTAGACAGGGTAAGCAATGAGCAGTTCTTC. Protein sequence: CASSLDRVSNEQFF.

This chain links TRBV21-1 with TRBJ2-2; the listed D gene, TRBD1, was not tested against the DNA. TRBV21-1 counts as a pseudogene. The CDR3 is 20 amino acids. Here the CDR3 DNA reads TGTGCCAGCAGCAATATCAGTGCAGGGAATATGAAGGGTAACACCGGGGAGCTGTTTTTT. It yields the protein CASSNISAGNMKGNTGELFF.

V is TRBV9 and J is TRBJ2-2; a weak D match, TRBD1 (6 bases). The length of the CDR3 is 14 residues. Per germline, CDR1 SGDLS and CDR2 YYNGEE. Trimming left V 4 bases short and J 3 bases short, with 10 bases between. CDR3 sequence reads: CASSSQGYTGELFF. The CDR3 coding sequence is TGTGCCAGCAGCTCACAGGGTTACACCGGGGAGCTGTTTTTT.

V gene TRBV7-6 combines with J gene TRBJ1-1; D perhaps matches TRBD1 (5 bases). The germline gives CDR1 SGHVS, CDR2 FNYEAQ. V was cut by 0 bases and J by 7 bases, with 6 bases left in between. This CDR3 has 12 amino acids. Here the CDR3 reads CASSLAQGEAFF. In nucleotides, the CDR3 is TGTGCCAGCAGCTTAGCCCAGGGTGAAGCTTTCTTT. The full variable domain, with the rest looked up from reference TRBV7-6 and TRBJ1-1, is GAGVSQSPRYKVTKRGQDVALRCDPISGHVSLYWYRQALGQGPEFLTYFNYEAQQDKSGLPNDRFSAERPEGSISTLTIQRTEQRDSAMYRCASSLAQGEAFFGQGTRLTVV.

The gene calls are TRBV21-1 and TRBJ2-7; the DNA was not used to check the table's D call, TRBD2. TRBV21-1 is recorded as a pseudogene. This CDR3 has 15 amino acids. The chain's CDR3 is CASSLPRTNSYEQYF. CDR3 bases: TGTGCCAGCAGCCTACCCCGGACTAACTCCTACGAGCAGTACTTC.

V gene TRBV4-1 combines with J gene TRBJ1-4; 7 positions match TRBD1. V lost 4 bases, J lost 2 bases, and 7 bases stayed unmatched. This CDR3 comprises 16 residues. Germline values: CDR1 MGHRA, CDR2 YSYEKL. The CDR3: CASSRTPGQTNEKLFF. The CDR3 DNA is TGCGCCAGCAGCCGAACACCGGGACAGACTAATGAAAAACTGTTTTTT.

The chain employs TRBV28 and TRBJ2-5, with D tentatively TRBD1 (6 bases). V was pared by 6 bases and J by 6 bases, with 17 bases between. Germline CDR1 reads MDHEN; CDR2 reads SYDVKM. The CDR3 runs to 14 residues. The CDR3, as DNA: TGTGCCAGCAGCTCTCCGGGACAAAGGAAGACCCAGTACTTC. It yields the protein CASSSPGQRKTQYF.

The chain links TRBV7-2 to TRBJ1-3; D is perhaps TRBD1 (5 bases). CDR3 length equals 15 residues. The germline gives CDR1 SGHTA, CDR2 FQGNSA. The germline V and J ends were trimmed by 1 base and 2 bases, with 9 bases remaining between them. The CDR3 DNA reads as TGTGCCAGCAGCTTAGGTCTCAGGGCTGGAAACACCATATATTTT. It codes for CASSLGLRAGNTIYF. The complete variable domain, with remaining parts taken from reference TRBV7-2 and TRBJ1-3, reads GAGVSQSPSNKVTEKGKDVELRCDPISGHTALYWYRQSLGQGLEFLIYFQGNSAPDKSGLPSDRFSAERTGGSVSTLTIQRTQQEDSAVYLCASSLGLRAGNTIYFGEGSWLTVV.

The J gene is TRBJ2-7, the V gene TRBV5-1; possibly TRBD2 for D (6 bases). V was pared by 0 bases and J by 2 bases, with 15 bases between. Germline values: CDR1 SGHRS, CDR2 YFSETQ. The CDR3 runs 16 residues. The CDR3 region has the DNA TGCGCCAGCAGCTTGGGACTTGGAGGGCTCACCTACGAGCAGTACTTC. This gives the protein CASSLGLGGLTYEQYF.

V and J are TRBV4-3 and TRBJ2-7, with D possibly matching TRBD1 (5 bases). Germline V lookup: CDR1 LGHNA, CDR2 YSLEER. The CDR3 sequence is 15 residues long. V was pared by 0 bases and J by 4 bases, with 13 bases between. CDR3 residues: CASSQDLKGIYEQYF. DNA of the CDR3: TGCGCCAGCAGCCAAGATCTGAAGGGGATTTACGAGCAGTACTTC.

V gene TRBV5-4 combines with J gene TRBJ1-2, with TRBD1 matching over 10 bases. The CDR3 is 15 amino acids. Germline V gene sequence: CDR1 SGHNT, CDR2 YYREEE (reference sequence). Trimming cost V 4 bases and J 7 bases; bases outside gene matches: 10. Here the CDR3 reads CASSPGGTGVVGYTF. The CDR3, as DNA: TGTGCCAGCAGCCCGGGAGGGACAGGGGTGGTTGGCTACACCTTC.

This chain links TRBV11-2 with TRBJ2-7; the D is unclear. This CDR3 has 13 residues. Germline V gene lookup returns CDR1 SGHAT and CDR2 FQNNGV. V lost 6 bases, J lost 3 bases, and 12 bases lay in between. The CDR3: CASSLTESYEQYF. Here the CDR3 DNA reads TGTGCCAGCAGTCTTACAGAGAGCTACGAGCAGTACTTC.

The chain uses TRBV7-9 and TRBJ2-4, with TRBD1 matching 8 bases. The germline gives CDR1 SEHNR, CDR2 FQNEAQ (reference sequence). This CDR3 contains 17 residues. V lost 8 bases and J lost 0; bases outside the gene matches: 12. The CDR3 sequence is CASGIWGDRGAKNIQYF. In DNA, the CDR3 is TGTGCCAGCGGCATCTGGGGAGACAGGGGAGCCAAAAACATTCAGTACTTC.

This CDR3 is CASSLGGGTAFSPQHF. CDR3 nucleotide sequence: TGTGCCAGCAGCTTAGGTGGTGGGACAGCCTTTTCGCCCCAGCATTTT. The J gene is TRBJ1-5, the V gene TRBV7-2; 7 nucleotides align to TRBD1. The germline CDR1 and CDR2 sequences are SGHTA and FQGNSA. This CDR3 is 16 amino acids long. The trim removed 1 base at V and 9 bases at J, leaving 12 bases unmatched.

CDR3 residues: CASSPHRADTQYF. CDR3 coding DNA: TGTGCCAGCTCACCGCACAGGGCAGATACGCAGTATTTT. This chain links TRBV18 with TRBJ2-3, with D possibly TRBD1 on 6 matching bases. CDR1 is KGHSH, CDR2 LQKENI, per germline. The CDR3 is 13 residues long. Between the trimmed V and J ends, which lost 3 bases and 4 bases, there was a span of 8 bases. The variable domain in full, with the rest retrieved from reference TRBV18 and TRBJ2-3, is NAGVMQNPRHLVRRRGQEARLRCSPMKGHSHVYWYRQLPEEGLKFMVYLQKENIIDESGMPKERFSAEFPKEGPSILRIQQVVRGDSAAYFCASSPHRADTQYFGPGTRLTVL.

The chain couples TRBV5-1 to TRBJ2-1; D remains unclear. V shed 7 bases and J shed 5 bases, with 16 bases lying between them. Per the germline V gene, CDR1 is SGHRS and CDR2 is YFSETQ. This CDR3 has 14 amino acids. The CDR3 nucleotides are TGCGCCAGCTCCTCTGGGCTGATCGACAATGAGCAGTTCTTC. Amino acid sequence: CASSSGLIDNEQFF.

This chain links TRBV28 with TRBJ1-5; 8 nucleotides agree with TRBD1. Germline CDR1 is MDHEN and CDR2 is SYDVKM. Trimming took 5 bases from V and 4 from J; bases not matched to a gene: 7. This CDR3 comprises 15 residues. For the CDR3, the DNA is TGTGCCAGCAGTCCACCACAGGGGGGAAATCAGCCCCAGCATTTT. This translates into CASSPPQGGNQPQHF.